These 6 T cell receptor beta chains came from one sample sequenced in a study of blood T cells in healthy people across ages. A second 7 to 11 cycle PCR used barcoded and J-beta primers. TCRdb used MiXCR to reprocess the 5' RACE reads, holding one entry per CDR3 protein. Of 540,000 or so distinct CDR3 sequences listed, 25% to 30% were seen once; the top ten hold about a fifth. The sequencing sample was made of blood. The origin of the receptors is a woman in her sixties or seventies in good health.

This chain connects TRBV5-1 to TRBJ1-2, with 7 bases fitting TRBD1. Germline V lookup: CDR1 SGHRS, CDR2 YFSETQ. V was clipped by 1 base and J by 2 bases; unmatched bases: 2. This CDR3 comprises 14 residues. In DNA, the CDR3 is TGCGCCAGCAGCTTGTCGGACAGGAACTATGGCTACACCTTC. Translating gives CASSLSDRNYGYTF.

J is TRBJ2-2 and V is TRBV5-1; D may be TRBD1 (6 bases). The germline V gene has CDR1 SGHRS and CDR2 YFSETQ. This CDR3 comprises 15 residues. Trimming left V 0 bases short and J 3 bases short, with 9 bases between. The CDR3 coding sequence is TGCGCCAGCAGCTTGGAACGGACAGACACCGGGGAGCTGTTTTTT. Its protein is CASSLERTDTGELFF.

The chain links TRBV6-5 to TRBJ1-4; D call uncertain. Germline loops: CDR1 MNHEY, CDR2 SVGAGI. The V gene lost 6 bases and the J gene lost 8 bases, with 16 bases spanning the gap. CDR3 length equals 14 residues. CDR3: CASSRWTAGEKLFF. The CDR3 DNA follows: TGTGCCAGCAGCCGGTGGACCGCCGGCGAAAAACTGTTTTTT.

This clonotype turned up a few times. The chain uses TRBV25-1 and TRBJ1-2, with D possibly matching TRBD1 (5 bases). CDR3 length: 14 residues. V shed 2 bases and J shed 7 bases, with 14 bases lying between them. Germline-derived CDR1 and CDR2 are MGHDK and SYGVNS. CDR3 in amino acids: CASSEQGPFRGYTF. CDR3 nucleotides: TGTGCCAGCAGTGAACAGGGCCCCTTTCGTGGCTACACCTTC.

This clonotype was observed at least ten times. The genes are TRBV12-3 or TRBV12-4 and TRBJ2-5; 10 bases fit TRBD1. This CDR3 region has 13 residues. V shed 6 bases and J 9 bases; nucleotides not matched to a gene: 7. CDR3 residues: CASRDGQGVSQYF. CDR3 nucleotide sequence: TGTGCCAGCAGGGATGGACAGGGGGTCTCCCAGTACTTC.

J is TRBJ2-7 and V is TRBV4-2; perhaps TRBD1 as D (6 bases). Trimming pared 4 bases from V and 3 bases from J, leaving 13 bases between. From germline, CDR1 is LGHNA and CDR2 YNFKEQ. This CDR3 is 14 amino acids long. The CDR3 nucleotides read TGTGCCAGCAGCCGCTCAGGACAGATCTACGAGCAGTACTTC. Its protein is CASSRSGQIYEQYF.